This T cell receptor (beta chain) was observed in a study of cytomegalovirus exposure and HLA in healthy donors (dated by TCRdb to the late 2010s). Background on the whole study: According to an earlier analysis of 450 to 650 of the donors, about 179 million T cells yielded 95 million to 140 million unique TCR beta sequences and less than 300 Gb of sequence data. An early release covering roughly 600 HLA-typed donors comprised approximately 290 gigabases of sequencing data and 85 million or so unique TCR sequences. Among the roughly 400 genotyped donors, approximately 81% belonged to the genetic ancestry cluster associated with self-reported Caucasian donors. The study aimed to test whether cataloging public T cell receptors could reveal signatures of past pathogen exposure. The study used immunosequencing to profile the T cell repertoires of approximately 630 subjects and linked those repertoires to cytomegalovirus serostatus. In addition to the first cohort of 666 subjects, a separate validation cohort of over 90 different subjects was used. To predict cytomegalovirus infection status, the study brought together high-throughput TCR immunosequencing, statistical association of individual TCRs with disease status, and machine learning. In a later analysis, previously published TCR beta repertoires from 666 donors were re-analyzed and high-resolution HLA genotyping was added so that TCR occurrence patterns could be studied. The later analysis used no new phenotypic data to find candidate immune exposures, relying instead on TCR beta sequences and their occurrence across donors. In an earlier analysis of roughly 600 of the donors, high-throughput TCR beta sequencing was used to judge whether each TCR beta V gene segment behaved as functional or pseudogenic. Donor age, sex, ethnicity and CMV serostatus were compiled alongside the repertoire data. In a later genetic analysis, genome-wide SNP genotypes for about 55% of the 666 donors were used, and that subset was treated as a discovery cohort. Every discovery cohort repertoire had been produced on one sequencing platform. HLA typing covered class I and class II loci at four-digit resolution. The number of donors typed differed by locus, with 629-630 for A, B, C, DRB1 and DQB1, around 560 for DQA1, about 610 for DPA1, and around 460 for DPB1. About five DR-DQ haplotypes were treated as single units for association and clustering because of strong linkage in the cohort. Among 398 genotyped donors of the cohort, an average of 235,054 unique TCR beta nucleotide sequences were sequenced per donor, roughly a sixth of them non-productive. The paper's findings and limits, for the study overall: Compared with equally common non-associated chains, HLA-associated TCR beta chains in a later analysis were more clonally expanded and had lower generation probabilities. In a later genetic analysis, a missense DCLRE1C variant was associated with V-gene and J-gene trimming of TCR beta chains, and the association was replicated in an independent cohort. A further reported finding was that TCR beta sequences accurately predicted the HLA-A and HLA-B alleles for most subjects in the first cohort. Compared with the roughly 670-donor mean, donors in an Asian-associated ancestry cluster had fewer N-insertions in productive TCRs, according to a later genetic analysis. Strong co-occurrence of HLA alleles, especially DR and DQ, made assigning TCR associations to individual alleles difficult. Roughly uniform sequencing depth across donors was assumed in presence/absence analyses, although this assumption may not hold. Linkage disequilibrium might explain the correlated functional status among segregating V segments, but an unknown experimental factor could not be ruled out. A few of the identified cytomegalovirus-associated TCR beta chains were confirmed in vitro to be specific for cytomegalovirus antigens. It was suggested by the authors that the approach could potentially be generalized to other disease states and immunological phenotypes. The only immune exposure information available for the cohort was CMV serostatus. This cohort had only TCR beta chains sequenced, and the lack of alpha or paired-chain data limited which features could be detected. At a false discovery rate of 0.05, a later analysis linked some 18,000 TCR beta sequences to specific HLA alleles. The earlier analysis of some 540 of the donors excluded roughly 17 rarely observed V segments, including chromosome 9 orphons, because counts were too low. The classifier was reported to diagnose cytomegalovirus status with high specificity and sensitivity in both the original and validation cohorts. A group of highly shared sequence variants was considered likely to be a technical artifact of the sequencing pipeline. In a later analysis, TCR association rates were found to vary across HLA loci, with the most associated TCRs seen for DRB1 alleles and the fewest for HLA-C alleles. According to a later analysis, parvovirus B19, influenza, CMV and Epstein-Barr virus appeared linked to several top co-occurrence clusters. Across donors, most TCR sequences were observed very rarely, whereas some public TCRs were present in many individuals. Some IMGT-functional V segments, including TRBV6-2 and TRBV6-3, could not be told apart with the 87-base-pair reads, so those segments were excluded. The study gave a list of about 150 TCR beta chains associated with cytomegalovirus. A later analysis found that most CMV-associated TCR beta chains appeared HLA-restricted, with HLA associations seemingly driven largely by CMV exposure. Because HLA typing was missing for some donors at each locus, association tests included only the typed subset. In an earlier analysis of 587 of the donors, most TCR beta V segments appeared in productive rearrangements about 90% or about 30% of the time, broadly matching IMGT annotations.

Regarding this clone: What antigen it recognizes has not been identified.

The method behind the library was the immunoSEQ multiplex PCR assay. For the multiplex PCR, a mixture combining 60 forward primers for TCR Vbeta segments and 13 reverse primers for TCR Jbeta segments was used. The CDR3 region of rearranged TCR beta genes was amplified from genomic DNA with a multiplex PCR assay. Amplified TCR beta libraries were sequenced as 87-base-pair reads on the Illumina HiSeq System. In the original analysis: Across the roughly 670 repertoires, a later analysis counted around 80 million unique TCR beta chains, 9.5 million to 13 million of which were shared by at least two donors. Raw reads were error-corrected and collapsed into unique sequences with a nearest-neighbor algorithm that merged closely related sequences to remove PCR and sequencing errors. V, D and J gene segments were assigned by aligning CDR3 sequences to IMGT reference sequences. Each retained sequence needed at least a six-nucleotide match to both a V gene segment and a J gene segment. A rearrangement counted as productive if the CDR3 had no stop codons and remained in frame with V and J, and every other rearrangement counted as non-productive. CDR3 was defined according to IMGT convention as the region running from the second conserved V-encoded cysteine to the conserved J-encoded phenylalanine. The earlier analysis of about 610 of the donors excluded any sequence lacking an unambiguous match to a single V gene segment. In an earlier analysis of about 590 of the donors, a V segment was called functional when productive rearrangements were above 56.7%, and segregating when the standard deviation between donors exceeded 5%. To diagnose cytomegalovirus status from the catalog of TCR beta chain sequences, a statistical classification framework was built. In a later analysis, V and J genes were assigned by comparing TCR nucleotide sequences against IMGT/GENE-DB human TR gene sequences. A later analysis assigned CDR3 sequences and most-parsimonious VDJ recombination scenarios with the TCRdist pipeline. In a later analysis, each TCR beta chain was defined by its CDR3 amino acid sequence together with its V-gene family, and reads without a unique V-gene family were excluded. In a later analysis, 450 to 600 highly shared, low-generation-probability nucleotide sequences were removed to address suspected cross-contamination and a sequencing artifact. In a later analysis, a clonal expansion index for each public chain was calculated from normalized within-repertoire ranks of inferred template counts. Generation probabilities in a later analysis came from a VDJ recombination model fitted to out-of-frame rearrangements, and those results were checked against IGoR. In a later analysis, hypergeometric tests were used to score TCR-TCR, TCR-HLA and TCR-CMV co-occurrence, with a repertoire-size bias correction applied to TCR pairs. In a later analysis, false discovery rates were estimated by permuting HLA or CMV assignments 20 times. In a later analysis, co-occurring TCRs were grouped using DBSCAN, with TCRdist sequence similarity added in when clustering inside HLA-allele-positive subsets. Repertoires with fewer than 30,000 or more than 120,000 public chains were left out of co-occurrence clustering, as were about 5 repertoires with anomalous nucleotide sharing. TCRdb took over this immuneACCESS table, retaining in-frame rearrangements with V and J assigned. Such tables are incomplete; in checked studies, under half of the missing clones stem from an unresolved V gene, and the remainder is unexplained. The DNA gave D and trimming, while V, J and clone size come from that table. This sample's table carries about 110,000 clones. The ten largest clones capture 3.7% of the sample.

The CDR3 holds 15 amino acids from the cysteine to the phenylalanine. Only the CDR3 DNA is retained, 45 bases long and in frame from the first base. The germline V gene (reference sequence) supplies CDR1 MNHEY and CDR2 SMNVEV. V is shortened by 6 bases, J by 5 bases, and the region joining them spans 20 bases. The cohort was made up of 650 to 700 healthy bone marrow donors. At the time of sampling, every cohort member was nominally healthy, though immune exposures that went unrecorded were likely present. The donor was CMV seronegative and belonged to the group of more than 300 seronegative cohort members. Each donor provided a peripheral blood sample, and peripheral blood mononuclear cells were used for TCR beta sequencing. Genomic DNA extraction from the blood cell samples was performed with the Qiagen DNeasy Blood Extraction Kit.

Sample: PBMCs. The clonotype comes from a man aged 30 to 39 in good health and CMV-seronegative. The V and J genes are TRBV27 and TRBJ2-7; possibly the D gene is TRBD1, per 5 matching bases. The sequenced DNA: TGTGCCAGCAGCCCATCAGGGCCTACAATCCACGAGCAGTACTTC. The resulting protein is CASSPSGPTIHEQYF.